Below, 9 T cell receptor beta chains from the same sample are listed, as sequenced in a study of cytomegalovirus exposure and HLA in healthy donors. A multiplex PCR was run with 60 Vbeta primers and 13 Jbeta primers. Method: immunoSEQ multiplex PCR; TCRdb's copy keeps in-frame clones and lacks some. The sample includes some 90,000 clones, less than 80% of them seen just once. The sequencing input was PBMCs. The receptors come from a woman in her thirties or forties in good health and CMV-seronegative.

The V call is TRBV5-1, the J call TRBJ2-5; 7 bases match TRBD1. The DNA matches TRBJ2-7 better at its end, which makes the J call doubtful. CDR3 size: 14 residues. Germline CDR1 SGHRS, CDR2 YFSETQ. Here the CDR3 reads CASRYRGDPYEQYF. Written as DNA, the CDR3 is TGCGCCAGTCGTTACAGGGGTGATCCCTACGAGCAGTACTTC.

This clone was counted only a few times. The J gene is TRBJ1-1, the V gene TRBV2; D gene unclear. V was cut by 2 bases and J by 8 bases, with 6 bases left in between. This CDR3 contains 11 residues. Germline CDR1 SNHLY, CDR2 FYNNEI. CDR3 sequence: CASSEQQEAFF. The CDR3 DNA reads TGTGCCAGCAGTGAACAACAGGAAGCTTTCTTT.

The gene calls are TRBV5-6 and TRBJ1-2; D call uncertain. Trimming removed 0 bases at V and 2 bases at J, with 5 bases between. CDR1 is SGHDT and CDR2 is YYEEEE in the germline V gene. The CDR3 sequence is 13 residues long. CDR3 protein: CASSLGRNYGYTF. In nucleotides, the CDR3 is TGTGCCAGCAGCTTGGGTAGAAACTATGGCTACACCTTC.

V is TRBV7-2 and J is TRBJ1-2; D is perhaps TRBD1 (5 bases). The ends were cut back, 3 bases at V and 0 bases at J, with 14 bases in the middle. The CDR3 runs to 16 residues. Germline V gives CDR1 SGHTA, CDR2 FQGNSA. CDR3 protein: CASSLQGFKANYGYTF. The CDR3 bases are TGTGCCAGCAGCTTGCAGGGTTTTAAGGCTAACTATGGCTACACCTTC.

The chain recombines TRBV5-4 with TRBJ2-1; D is perhaps TRBD2 (7 bases). Per the germline V gene, CDR1 is SGHNT and CDR2 is YYREEE (reference sequence). The V gene lost 0 bases and the J gene lost 4 bases, with 17 bases spanning the gap. CDR3 length: 17 residues. The CDR3 region is CASSLDGGARSYNEQFF. The CDR3 nucleotides read TGTGCCAGCAGCTTGGATGGGGGGGCCAGGAGTTACAATGAGCAGTTCTTC.

The chain couples TRBV4-1 to TRBJ2-1; 8 bases are shared with TRBD2. The CDR3 spans 18 residues. Germline trimming cut 2 bases from V and 0 bases from J; bases unmatched to any gene: 9. From germline, CDR1 is MGHRA and CDR2 YSYEKL. CDR3 DNA: TGCGCCAGCAGCCAATTTGAACTAGCGGATGCCTCCTACAATGAGCAGTTCTTC. Encoded protein: CASSQFELADASYNEQFF.

The chain is built from TRBV25-1 and TRBJ1-4, with 11 bases that match TRBD1. Germline-derived CDR1 and CDR2 are MGHDK and SYGVNS. The CDR3 consists of 15 residues. Trimming cost V 5 bases and J 13 bases; bases outside gene matches: 12. CDR3 nucleotide sequence: TGTGCCAGCAGTCGCTCCGGGACAGGGGGTTTGCGACTGTTTTTT. It is translated as CASSRSGTGGLRLFF.

This clone was seen only a few times. This chain links TRBV4-3 with TRBJ2-7; D not certain. CDR1 is LGHNA, CDR2 YSLEER, per germline. Trimming stripped 0 bases from V and 7 bases from J, with 16 bases between. The CDR3 length is 15 residues. The CDR3 nucleotides read TGCGCCAGCAGCCAAGATCGTCCCCCGAGAGAAGAGCAGTACTTC. Amino acids: CASSQDRPPREEQYF.

This chain uses TRBV14 with TRBJ2-1, with D hard to call. The CDR3 loop spans 14 amino acids. Germline CDR1 is SGHDN and CDR2 is FVKESK. V gave up 4 bases and J gave up 0 bases, with 7 bases separating them. DNA for the CDR3: TGTGCCAGCAGCCCGCACAGCTCCTACAATGAGCAGTTCTTC. This codes for CASSPHSSYNEQFF.